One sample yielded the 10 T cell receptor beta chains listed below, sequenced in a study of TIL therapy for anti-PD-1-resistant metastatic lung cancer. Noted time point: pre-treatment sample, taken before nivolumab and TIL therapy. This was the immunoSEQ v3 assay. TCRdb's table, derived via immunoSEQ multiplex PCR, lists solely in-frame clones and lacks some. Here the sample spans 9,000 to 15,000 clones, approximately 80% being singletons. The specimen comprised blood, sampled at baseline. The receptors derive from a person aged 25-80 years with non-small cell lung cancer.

CDR3 coding DNA: TGTGCCAGCAGCCCTGTGGCGACAGAAGGTAGTGGCTACACCTTC. Its protein product is CASSPVATEGSGYTF. The V call is TRBV4-2, the J call TRBJ1-2; a possible D gene is TRBD1 (5 bases). The germline V gene encodes CDR1 LGHNA and CDR2 YNFKEQ. Trimming cost V 4 bases and J 7 bases, with 19 bases left between them. CDR3 length: 15 residues.

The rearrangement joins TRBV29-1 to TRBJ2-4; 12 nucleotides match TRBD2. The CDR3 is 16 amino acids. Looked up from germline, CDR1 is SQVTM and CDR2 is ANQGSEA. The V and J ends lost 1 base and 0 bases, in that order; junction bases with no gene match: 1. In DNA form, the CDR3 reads TGCAGCGTTGAAGGGACTAGCGGGGTAGCCAAAAACATTCAGTACTTC. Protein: CSVEGTSGVAKNIQYF.

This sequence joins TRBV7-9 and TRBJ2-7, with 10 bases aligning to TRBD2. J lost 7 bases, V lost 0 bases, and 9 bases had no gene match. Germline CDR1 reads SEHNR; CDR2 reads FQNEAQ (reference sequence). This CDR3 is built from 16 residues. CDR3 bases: TGTGCCAGCAGCTTAGCCCTTAAAGCGGGAGGGTATGAGCAGTACTTC. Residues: CASSLALKAGGYEQYF.

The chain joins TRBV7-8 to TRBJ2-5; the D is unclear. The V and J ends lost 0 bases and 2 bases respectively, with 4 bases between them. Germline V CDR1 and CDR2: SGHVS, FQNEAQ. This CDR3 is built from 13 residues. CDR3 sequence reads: CASSLAQQETQYF. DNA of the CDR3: TGTGCCAGCAGCTTAGCTCAGCAAGAGACCCAGTACTTC.

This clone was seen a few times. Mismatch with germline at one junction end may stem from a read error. This CDR3 reads CATSGDTSNQPQHF. The CDR3 DNA sequence: TGTGCCACCAGTGGAGACACGAGCAATCAGCCCCAGCATTTT. The chain is built from TRBV25-1 and TRBJ1-5; the D is unclear. The CDR3 totals 14 residues. Germline V gene lookup returns CDR1 MGHDK and CDR2 SYGVNS.

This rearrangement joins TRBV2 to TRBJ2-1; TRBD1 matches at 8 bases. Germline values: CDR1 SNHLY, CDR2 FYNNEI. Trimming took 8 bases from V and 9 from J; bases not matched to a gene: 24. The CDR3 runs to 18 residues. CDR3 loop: CASAAGTGNIRHDGEQFF. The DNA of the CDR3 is TGTGCCAGCGCAGCCGGGACAGGCAATATCCGCCACGACGGTGAGCAGTTCTTC.

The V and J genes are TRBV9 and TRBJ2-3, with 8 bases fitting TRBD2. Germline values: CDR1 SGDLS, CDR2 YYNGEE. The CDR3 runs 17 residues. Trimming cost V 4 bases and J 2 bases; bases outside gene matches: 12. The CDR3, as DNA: TGTGCCAGCAGCCCCCAGGGCGGGAGGATGGCCACAGATACGCAGTATTTT. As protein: CASSPQGGRMATDTQYF.

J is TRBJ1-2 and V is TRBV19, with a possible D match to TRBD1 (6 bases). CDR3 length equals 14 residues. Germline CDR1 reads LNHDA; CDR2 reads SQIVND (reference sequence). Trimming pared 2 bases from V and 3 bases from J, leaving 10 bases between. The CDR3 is CASSIPGEYYGYTF. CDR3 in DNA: TGTGCCAGTAGTATACCAGGGGAATACTATGGCTACACCTTC.

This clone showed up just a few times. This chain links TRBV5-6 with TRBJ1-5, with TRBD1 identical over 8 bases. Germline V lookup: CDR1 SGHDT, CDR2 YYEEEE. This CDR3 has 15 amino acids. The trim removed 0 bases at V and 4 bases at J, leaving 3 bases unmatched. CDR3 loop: CASSLGQGKNQPQHF. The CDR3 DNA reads TGTGCCAGCAGCTTGGGACAGGGGAAAAATCAGCCCCAGCATTTT.

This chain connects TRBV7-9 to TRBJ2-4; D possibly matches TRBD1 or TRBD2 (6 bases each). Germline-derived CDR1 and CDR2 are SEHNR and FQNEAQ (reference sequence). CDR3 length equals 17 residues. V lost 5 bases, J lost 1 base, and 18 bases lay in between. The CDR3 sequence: CASSPYLGGRAKNIQYF. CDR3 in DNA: TGTGCCAGCAGCCCGTATTTAGGGGGGAGGGCCAAAAACATTCAGTACTTC.